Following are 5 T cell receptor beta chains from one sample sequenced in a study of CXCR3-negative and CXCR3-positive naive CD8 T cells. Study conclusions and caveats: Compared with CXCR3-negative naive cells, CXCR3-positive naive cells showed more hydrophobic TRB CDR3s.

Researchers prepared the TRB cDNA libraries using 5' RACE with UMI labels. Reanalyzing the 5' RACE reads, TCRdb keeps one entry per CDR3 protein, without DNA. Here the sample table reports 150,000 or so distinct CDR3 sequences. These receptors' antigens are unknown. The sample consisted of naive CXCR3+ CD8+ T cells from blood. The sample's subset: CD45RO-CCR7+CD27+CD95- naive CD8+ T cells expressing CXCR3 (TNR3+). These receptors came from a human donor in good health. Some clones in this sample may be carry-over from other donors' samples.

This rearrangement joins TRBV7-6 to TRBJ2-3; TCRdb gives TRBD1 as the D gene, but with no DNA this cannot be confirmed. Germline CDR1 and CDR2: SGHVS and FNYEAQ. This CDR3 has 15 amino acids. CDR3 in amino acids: CASSYLGGDTDTQYF. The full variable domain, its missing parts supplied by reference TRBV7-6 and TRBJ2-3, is GAGVSQSPRYKVTKRGQDVALRCDPISGHVSLYWYRQALGQGPEFLTYFNYEAQQDKSGLPNDRFSAERPEGSISTLTIQRTEQRDSAMYRCASSYLGGDTDTQYFGPGTRLTVL.

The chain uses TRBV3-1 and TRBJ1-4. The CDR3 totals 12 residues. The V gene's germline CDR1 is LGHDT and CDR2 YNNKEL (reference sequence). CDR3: CASSQGDEKLVF.

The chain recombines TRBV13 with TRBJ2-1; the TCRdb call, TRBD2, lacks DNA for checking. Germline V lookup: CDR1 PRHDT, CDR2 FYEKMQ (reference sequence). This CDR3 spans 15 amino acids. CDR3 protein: CASSSGTSGRNEQFF.

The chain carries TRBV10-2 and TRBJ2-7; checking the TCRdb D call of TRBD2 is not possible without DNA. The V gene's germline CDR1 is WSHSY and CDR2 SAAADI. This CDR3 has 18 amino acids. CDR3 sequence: CASSESQSSGIFPYEQYF.

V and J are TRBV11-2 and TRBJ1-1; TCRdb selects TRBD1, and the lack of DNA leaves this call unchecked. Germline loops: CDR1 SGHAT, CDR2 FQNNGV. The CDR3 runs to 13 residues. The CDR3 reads CASSLARGAEAFF. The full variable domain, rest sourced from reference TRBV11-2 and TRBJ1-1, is EAGVAQSPRYKIIEKRQSVAFWCNPISGHATLYWYQQILGQGPKLLIQFQNNGVVDDSQLPKDRFSAERLKGVDSTLKIQPAKLEDSAVYLCASSLARGAEAFFGQGTRLTVV.